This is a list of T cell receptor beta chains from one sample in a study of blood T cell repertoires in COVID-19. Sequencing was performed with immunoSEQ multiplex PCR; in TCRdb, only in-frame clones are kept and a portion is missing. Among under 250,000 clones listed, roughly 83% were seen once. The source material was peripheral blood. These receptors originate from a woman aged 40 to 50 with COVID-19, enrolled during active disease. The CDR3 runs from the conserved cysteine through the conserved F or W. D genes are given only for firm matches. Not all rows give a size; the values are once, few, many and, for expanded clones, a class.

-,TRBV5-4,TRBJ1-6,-,CASSLVPGTVINSPLHF,TGTGCCAGCAGCTTGGTTCCAGGCACCGTAATTAATTCACCCCTCCACTTT
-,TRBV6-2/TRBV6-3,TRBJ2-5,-,CASSLGGAQETQYF,TGTGCCAGCAGTTTGGGGGGGGCCCAAGAGACCCAGTACTTC
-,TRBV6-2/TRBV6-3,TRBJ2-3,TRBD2,CASSPLAGGTDTQYF,TGTGCCAGCAGTCCACTAGCGGGGGGTACGGATACGCAGTATTTT
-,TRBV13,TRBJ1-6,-,CASSYRVFDSPLHF,TGTGCCAGCAGCTACAGGGTATTTGATTCACCCCTCCACTTT
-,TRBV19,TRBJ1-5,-,CASSVDRLSNQPQHF,TGTGCCAGTAGTGTCGACAGGTTATCGAATCAGCCCCAGCATTTT
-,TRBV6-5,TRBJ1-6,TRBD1,CASSFRQGGNSPLHF,TGTGCCAGCAGTTTCCGACAGGGAGGCAATTCACCCCTCCACTTT
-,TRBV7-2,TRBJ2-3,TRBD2,CASSSLIGLAGGPADTQYF,TGTGCCAGCAGCTCCCTAATTGGACTAGCGGGGGGGCCTGCAGATACGCAGTATTTT
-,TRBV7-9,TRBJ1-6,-,CASSRVYRTQGNSPLHF,TGTGCCAGCAGCAGAGTCTATAGGACCCAGGGGAATTCACCCCTCCACTTT
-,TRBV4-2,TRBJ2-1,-,CASSQEPGTGYNEQFF,TGTGCCAGCAGCCAAGAGCCCGGGACTGGTTACAATGAGCAGTTCTTC
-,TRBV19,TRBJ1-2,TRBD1,CASLNRPGQGHGYTF,TGTGCCAGTCTCAATCGACCGGGACAGGGGCACGGCTACACCTTC
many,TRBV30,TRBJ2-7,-,CAWSPNSYEQYF,TGTGCCTGGAGTCCTAACAGCTACGAGCAGTACTTC
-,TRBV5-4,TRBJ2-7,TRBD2,CASSLAGLAGDDEQYF,TGTGCCAGCAGCTTGGCCGGACTAGCGGGAGATGACGAGCAGTACTTC
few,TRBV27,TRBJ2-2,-,CASSSRGSGTVGELFF,TGTGCCAGCAGTTCCCGGGGTAGCGGGACAGTCGGGGAGCTGTTTTTT
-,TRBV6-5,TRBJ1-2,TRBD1,CASKEGAYGYTF,TGTGCCAGCAAAGAGGGGGCGTATGGCTACACCTTC
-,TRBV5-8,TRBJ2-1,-,CASTTGSRTTYNEQFF,TGTGCCAGCACCACCGGGTCCAGAACCACCTACAATGAGCAGTTCTTC
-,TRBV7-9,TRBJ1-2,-,CASTRTGNYGYTF,TGTGCCAGCACCCGGACGGGGAACTATGGCTACACCTTC
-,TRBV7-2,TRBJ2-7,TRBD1,CASSVDRGFYEQYF,TGTGCCAGCAGCGTAGACAGGGGGTTCTACGAGCAGTACTTC
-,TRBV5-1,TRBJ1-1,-,CASSLAQGIPEAFF,TGCGCCAGCAGCTTGGCGCAGGGGATTCCTGAAGCTTTCTTT
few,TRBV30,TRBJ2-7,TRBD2,CAWTSGNSYEQYF,TGTGCCTGGACCAGCGGGAATTCCTACGAGCAGTACTTC
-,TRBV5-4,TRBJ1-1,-,CASSHLRGVNTEAFF,TGTGCCAGCAGCCACCTAAGGGGTGTGAACACTGAAGCTTTCTTT
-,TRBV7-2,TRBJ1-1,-,CASSLEPRVTEAFF,TGTGCCAGCAGCTTAGAACCTCGGGTCACTGAAGCTTTCTTT
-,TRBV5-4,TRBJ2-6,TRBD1,CASRGRGTGKRGANVLTF,TGTGCCAGCAGGGGGAGGGGGACAGGGAAGAGGGGGGCCAACGTCCTGACTTTC
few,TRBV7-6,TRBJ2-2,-,CASSLNPGKAGELFF,TGTGCCAGCAGCTTAAACCCAGGGAAGGCCGGGGAGCTGTTTTTT
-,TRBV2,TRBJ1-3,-,CASTEGAFRSGNTIYF,TGTGCCAGCACTGAAGGAGCCTTCCGCTCTGGAAACACCATATATTTT
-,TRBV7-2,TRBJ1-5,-,CASSLSENQPQHF,TGTGCCAGCAGCTTAAGCGAGAACCAGCCCCAGCATTTT
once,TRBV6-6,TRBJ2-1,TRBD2,CATGYQRGSYNEQFF,TGTGCCACCGGATACCAACGCGGGAGTTACAATGAGCAGTTCTTC
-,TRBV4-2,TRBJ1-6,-,CASTARPVTYNSPLHF,TGTGCCAGCACAGCACGTCCGGTGACCTATAATTCACCCCTCCACTTT
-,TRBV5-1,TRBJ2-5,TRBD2,CASSTGTSAETQYF,TGCGCCAGCAGCACCGGGACTAGCGCGGAGACCCAGTACTTC
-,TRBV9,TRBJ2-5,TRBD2,CASSLSLAGGPRETQYF,TGTGCCAGCAGCCTTTCACTAGCGGGAGGGCCAAGGGAGACCCAGTACTTC
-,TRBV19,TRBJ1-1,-,CASSKPWSPMNTEAFF,TGTGCCAGTAGTAAACCTTGGAGCCCCATGAACACTGAAGCTTTCTTT
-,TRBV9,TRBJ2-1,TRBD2,CASSAPGGSYNEQFF,TGTGCCAGCAGCGCCCCGGGGGGCTCCTACAATGAGCAGTTCTTC
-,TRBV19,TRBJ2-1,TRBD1,CASSIVGTGDNEQFF,TGTGCCAGTAGTATAGTTGGGACAGGGGACAATGAGCAGTTCTTC
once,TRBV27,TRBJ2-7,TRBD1,CASRDRAVRYEQYF,TGTGCCAGCAGAGACAGGGCTGTTAGGTACGAGCAGTACTTC
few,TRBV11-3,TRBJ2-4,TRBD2,CASSLARGGRAKNIQYF,TGTGCCAGCAGCTTAGCCCGGGGGGGTAGGGCCAAAAACATTCAGTACTTC
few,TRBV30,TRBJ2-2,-,CAWSAGTYVTGELFF,TGTGCCTGGAGCGCCGGGACATATGTCACCGGGGAGCTGTTTTTT
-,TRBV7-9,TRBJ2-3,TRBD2,CAAGGGTQYF,TGTGCCGCGGGGGGCGGTACGCAGTATTTT
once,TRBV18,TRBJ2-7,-,CASSPAGGDRVSSYEQYF,TGTGCCAGCTCCCCAGCAGGTGGCGACAGAGTGAGCTCCTACGAGCAGTACTTC
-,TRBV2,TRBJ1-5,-,CASSLQGTSNQPQHF,TGTGCCAGCAGCCTTCAGGGGACTAGCAATCAGCCCCAGCATTTT
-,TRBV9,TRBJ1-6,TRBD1,CASSPRTGNNSPLHF,TGTGCCAGCAGCCCCCGGACAGGGAATAATTCACCCCTCCACTTT
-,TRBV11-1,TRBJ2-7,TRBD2,CASSNNGGTYEQYF,TGTGCCAGCAGCAACAACGGGGGGACCTACGAGCAGTACTTC
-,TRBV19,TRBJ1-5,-,CASSYGGRTGQPQHF,TGTGCCAGTAGCTACGGGGGGCGCACAGGTCAGCCCCAGCATTTT
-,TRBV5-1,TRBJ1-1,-,CASSADRNTEAFF,TGCGCCAGCAGCGCAGACAGGAACACTGAAGCTTTCTTT
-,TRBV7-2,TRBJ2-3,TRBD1,CASSQGTGLGTDTQYF,TGTGCCAGCAGCCAGGGGACAGGGCTTGGGACAGATACGCAGTATTTT
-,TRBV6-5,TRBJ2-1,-,CAIGQLYNEQFF,TGTGCCATAGGACAGCTCTACAATGAGCAGTTCTTC
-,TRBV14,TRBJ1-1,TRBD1,CASSQTGRAFF,TGTGCCAGCAGCCAGACAGGGCGAGCTTTCTTT
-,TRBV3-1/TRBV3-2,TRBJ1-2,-,CASSPPRGDYGYTF,TGTGCCAGCAGCCCCCCTCGGGGGGACTATGGCTACACCTTC